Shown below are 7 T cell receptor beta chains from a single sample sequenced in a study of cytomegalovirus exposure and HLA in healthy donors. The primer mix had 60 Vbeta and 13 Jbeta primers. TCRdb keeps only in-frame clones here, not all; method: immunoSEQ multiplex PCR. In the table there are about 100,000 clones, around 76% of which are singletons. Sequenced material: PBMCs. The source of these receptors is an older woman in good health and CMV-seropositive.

CDR3 region: CASSPPGKTTYEQYF. DNA of the CDR3: TGTGCCAGCAGTCCACCAGGGAAAACCACCTACGAGCAGTACTTC. The chain couples TRBV6-5 to TRBJ2-7, with D perhaps TRBD1 (5 bases). Trimming took 5 bases from V and 2 from J, leaving 16 bases between them. Germline CDR1 MNHEY, CDR2 SVGAGI. This CDR3 is 15 amino acids long.

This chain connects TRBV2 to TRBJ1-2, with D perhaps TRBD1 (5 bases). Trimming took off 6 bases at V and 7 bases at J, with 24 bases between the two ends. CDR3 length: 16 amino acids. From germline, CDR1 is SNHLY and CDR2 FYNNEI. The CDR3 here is CASSRGGDAVGTGYTF. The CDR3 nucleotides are TGTGCCAGCAGCCGGGGGGGGGACGCGGTAGGAACTGGCTACACCTTC.

The DNA of the CDR3 is TGTGCCAGCAAGGGGGAGTCATCCTACGAGCAGTACTTC. Translating gives CASKGESSYEQYF. The V and J genes are TRBV6-1 and TRBJ2-7, with D maybe TRBD1 (6 bases). The CDR3 is 13 residues long. The V end was cut by 7 bases, the J end by 1 base, with 11 bases between. The germline gives CDR1 MNHNS, CDR2 SASEGT.

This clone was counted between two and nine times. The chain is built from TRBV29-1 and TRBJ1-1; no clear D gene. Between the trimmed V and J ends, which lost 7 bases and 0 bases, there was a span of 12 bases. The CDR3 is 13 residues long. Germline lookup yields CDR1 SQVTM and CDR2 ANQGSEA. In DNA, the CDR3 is TGCAGCGCCGCCCTCACAATGAACACTGAAGCTTTCTTT. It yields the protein CSAALTMNTEAFF.

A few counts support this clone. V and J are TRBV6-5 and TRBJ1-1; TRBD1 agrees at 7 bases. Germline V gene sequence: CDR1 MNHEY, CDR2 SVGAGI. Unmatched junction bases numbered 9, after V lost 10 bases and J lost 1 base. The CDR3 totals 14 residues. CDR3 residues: CATKTGTANTEAFF. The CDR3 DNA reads TGTGCCACAAAAACCGGGACAGCGAACACTGAAGCTTTCTTT.

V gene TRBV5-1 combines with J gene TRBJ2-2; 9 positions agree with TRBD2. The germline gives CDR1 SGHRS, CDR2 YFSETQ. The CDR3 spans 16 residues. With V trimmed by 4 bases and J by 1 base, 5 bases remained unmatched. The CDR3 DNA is TGCGCCAGCAGCCTGATTAGCGGGAGGAACACCGGGGAGCTGTTTTTT. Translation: CASSLISGRNTGELFF. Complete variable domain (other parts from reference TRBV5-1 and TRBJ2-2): KAGVTQTPRYLIKTRGQQVTLSCSPISGHRSVSWYQQTPGQGLQFLFEYFSETQRNKGNFPGRFSGRQFSNSRSEMNVSTLELGDSALYLCASSLISGRNTGELFFGEGSRLTVL.

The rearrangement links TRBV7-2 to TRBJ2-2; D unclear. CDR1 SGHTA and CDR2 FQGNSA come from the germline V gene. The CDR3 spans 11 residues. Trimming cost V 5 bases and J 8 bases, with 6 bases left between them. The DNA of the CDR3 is TGTGCCAGCAGCACCGGGGGGGAGCTGTTTTTT. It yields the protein CASSTGGELFF.